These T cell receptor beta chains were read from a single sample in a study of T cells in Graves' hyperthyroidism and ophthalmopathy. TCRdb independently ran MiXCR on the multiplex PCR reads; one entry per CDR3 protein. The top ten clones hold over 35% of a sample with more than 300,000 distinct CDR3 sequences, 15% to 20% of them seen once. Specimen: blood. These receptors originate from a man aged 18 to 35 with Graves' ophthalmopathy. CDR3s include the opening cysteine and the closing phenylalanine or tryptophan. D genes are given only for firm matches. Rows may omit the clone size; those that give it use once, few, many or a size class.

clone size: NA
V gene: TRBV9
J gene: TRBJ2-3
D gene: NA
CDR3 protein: CASSARTASTDTQYF
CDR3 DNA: TGTGCCAGCAGCGCTAGGACAGCGAGCACAGATACGCAGTATTTT

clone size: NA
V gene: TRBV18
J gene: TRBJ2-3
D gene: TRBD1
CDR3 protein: CASSRSGRGQGPDTQYF
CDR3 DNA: TGTGCCAGCTCACGAAGCGGTAGGGGACAGGGACCAGATACGCAGTATTTT

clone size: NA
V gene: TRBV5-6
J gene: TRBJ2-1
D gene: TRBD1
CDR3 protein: CASSLPGQLNEQFF
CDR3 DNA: TGTGCCAGCAGCTTACCGGGACAGCTGAATGAGCAGTTCTTC

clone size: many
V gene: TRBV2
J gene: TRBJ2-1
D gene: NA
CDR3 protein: CASSLYNEQFF
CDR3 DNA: TGTGCCAGCAGTTTGTACAATGAGCAGTTCTTC

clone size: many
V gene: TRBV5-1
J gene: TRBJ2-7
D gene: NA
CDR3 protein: CASSYQLIPYEQYF
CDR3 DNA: TGCGCCAGCAGTTATCAACTGATCCCCTACGAGCAGTACTTC

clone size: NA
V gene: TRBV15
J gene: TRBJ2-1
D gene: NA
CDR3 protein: CATSRGQYNEQFF
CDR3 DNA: TGTGCCACCAGCAGAGGACAGTACAATGAGCAGTTCTTC

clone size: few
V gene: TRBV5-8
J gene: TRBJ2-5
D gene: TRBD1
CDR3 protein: CASSSTGAEETQYF
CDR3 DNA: TGTGCCAGCAGTTCCACAGGGGCCGAAGAGACCCAGTACTTC

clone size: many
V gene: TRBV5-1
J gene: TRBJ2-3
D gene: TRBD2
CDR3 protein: CASSAGGTEDTQYF
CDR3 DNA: TGCGCCAGCAGCGCGGGGGGGACAGAAGATACGCAGTATTTT

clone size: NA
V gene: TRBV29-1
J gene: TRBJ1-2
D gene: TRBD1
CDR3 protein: CSVGKGQDYGYTF
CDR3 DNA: TGCAGCGTCGGTAAGGGACAGGATTATGGCTACACCTTC

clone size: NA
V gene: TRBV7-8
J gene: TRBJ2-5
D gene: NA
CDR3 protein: CASSLRLVNLGETQYF
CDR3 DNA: TGTGCCAGCAGCTTAAGACTAGTGAACCTGGGGGAGACCCAGTACTTC

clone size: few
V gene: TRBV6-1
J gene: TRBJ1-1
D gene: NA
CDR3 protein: CASSQIREGTEAFF
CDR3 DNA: TGTGCCAGCAGTCAGATAAGGGAGGGCACTGAAGCTTTCTTT

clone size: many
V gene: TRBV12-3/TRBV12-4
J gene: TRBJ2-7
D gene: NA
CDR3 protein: CASSLVGVLSSYEQYF
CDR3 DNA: TGTGCCAGCAGTTTGGTCGGGGTGCTATCCTCCTACGAGCAGTACTTC

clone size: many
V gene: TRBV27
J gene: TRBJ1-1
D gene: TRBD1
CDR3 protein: CASNLGTGLNTEAFF
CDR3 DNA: TGTGCCAGCAACCTTGGGACAGGGCTGAACACTGAAGCTTTCTTT

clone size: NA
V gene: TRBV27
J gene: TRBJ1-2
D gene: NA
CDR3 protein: CASSSTRANYGYTF
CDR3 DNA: TGTGCCAGCAGTTCCACCCGGGCTAACTATGGCTACACCTTC

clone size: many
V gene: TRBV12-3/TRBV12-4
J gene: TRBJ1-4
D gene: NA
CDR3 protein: CASSLPATNEKLFF
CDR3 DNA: TGTGCCAGCAGTTTACCTGCAACTAATGAAAAACTGTTTTTT

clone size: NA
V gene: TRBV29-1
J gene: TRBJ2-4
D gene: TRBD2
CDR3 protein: CSVEASGDKNIQYF
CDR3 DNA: TGCAGCGTTGAGGCCAGCGGGGACAAAAACATTCAGTACTTC

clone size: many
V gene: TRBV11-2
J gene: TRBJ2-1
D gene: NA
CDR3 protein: CASSLPTAGRLSSYNEQFF
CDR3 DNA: TGTGCCAGCAGCTTACCCACGGCGGGGCGGCTGAGCTCCTACAATGAGCAGTTCTTC